Presented here are 20 T cell receptor beta chains from one specimen sequenced in a study of cytomegalovirus exposure and HLA in healthy donors. Primers: 60 Vbeta forward and 13 Jbeta reverse. The method was immunoSEQ multiplex PCR; TCRdb's version includes in-frame clones alone and lacks a portion of them. Of nearly 200,000 clones in the sample, 85% to 90% were seen once. Sequencing input: PBMCs. These receptors were obtained from a man younger than 45 in good health and CMV-seronegative.

The rearrangement uses TRBV6-8 and TRBJ2-7; a possible D gene is TRBD2 (5 bases). V lost 6 bases and J lost 2, with 14 bases in between. The germline gives CDR1 MNHGY, CDR2 SAAAGT. The CDR3 length is 14 residues. CDR3 DNA: TGTGCCAGCAGCCTTACTAGAGTCCCCTACGAGCAGTACTTC. Protein: CASSLTRVPYEQYF.

This rearrangement joins TRBV19 to TRBJ1-5; 10 positions agree with TRBD1. With V trimmed by 3 bases and J by 0 bases, 2 bases remained unmatched. Germline values: CDR1 LNHDA, CDR2 SQIVND (reference sequence). This CDR3 has 16 residues. The CDR3 reads CASSMDRGYSNQPQHF. In nucleotides, the CDR3 is TGTGCCAGTAGTATGGACAGGGGGTATAGCAATCAGCCCCAGCATTTT.

The chain has TRBV25-1 and TRBJ1-2; unclear D gene. CDR3 size: 13 residues. V gave up 1 base and J gave up 4 bases, with 7 bases separating them. Germline V lookup: CDR1 MGHDK, CDR2 SYGVNS. Written as DNA, the CDR3 is TGTGCCAGCAGTGAATTGGCAAGCTATGGCTACACCTTC. This encodes CASSELASYGYTF.

V usage is TRBV5-1 and J usage is TRBJ1-2, with D perhaps matching TRBD1 (5 bases). The CDR3 has 15 residues. Germline V gene data show CDR1 as SGHRS and CDR2 as YFSETQ. V gave up 5 bases and J gave up 2 bases, with 16 bases separating them. The CDR3 DNA is TGCGCCAGCAGTTATATCGGGACTGCCAACTATGGCTACACCTTC. As protein: CASSYIGTANYGYTF.

This clone was recorded a few times. V usage is TRBV28 and J usage is TRBJ2-2; D may be TRBD2 (6 bases). The V gene lost 10 bases and the J gene lost 7 bases, with 13 bases spanning the gap. The CDR3 contains 12 residues. The germline CDR1 and CDR2 sequences are MDHEN and SYDVKM. In DNA, the CDR3 is TGTGCCACGGGGGAGGTAAACGGGGAGCTGTTTTTT. Its translation is CATGEVNGELFF.

This clone came up once. The chain carries TRBV11-2 and TRBJ1-6; D perhaps matches TRBD1 (6 bases). The ends were cut back, 1 base at V and 14 bases at J, with 18 bases in the middle. This CDR3 is 15 amino acids long. CDR1 is SGHAT, CDR2 FQNNGV, per germline. The CDR3 region is CASSLGGGAGDTLHF. DNA for the CDR3: TGTGCCAGCAGCTTAGGAGGGGGGGCAGGGGACACCCTCCACTTT.

V is TRBV6-1 and J is TRBJ2-5, with 14 bases aligning to TRBD2. The V gene end was trimmed by 6 bases and the J gene end by 4 bases; junction bases not matched to a gene: 4. Germline V gene data show CDR1 as MNHNS and CDR2 as SASEGT. This CDR3 comprises 15 residues. CDR3 sequence: CASSSGTSGRETQYF. In DNA, the CDR3 is TGTGCCAGCAGCTCTGGGACTAGCGGGAGAGAGACCCAGTACTTC.

This chain joins TRBV6-1 and TRBJ2-3; tentative D call: TRBD2 (6 bases). The V end was cut by 6 bases, the J end by 2 bases, with 12 bases between. CDR1 is MNHNS, CDR2 SASEGT, per germline. This CDR3 is 14 amino acids long. The CDR3 DNA reads TGTGCCAGCAGGCGCGGGGTAAACACAGATACGCAGTATTTT. Protein: CASRRGVNTDTQYF.

The chain uses TRBV11-2 and TRBJ2-7, with TRBD2 as a possible D gene (5 bases). There are 15 residues in the CDR3. Germline values: CDR1 SGHAT, CDR2 FQNNGV. Trimming removed 5 bases at V and 0 bases at J, with 14 bases between. CDR3: CASSALTGTSYEQYF. The CDR3 DNA is TGTGCCAGCAGCGCTCTGACGGGAACCTCCTACGAGCAGTACTTC.

V is TRBV4-3 and J is TRBJ1-4; D possibly corresponds to TRBD1 (5 bases). The germline V gene has CDR1 LGHNA and CDR2 YSLEER. The length of the CDR3 is 16 residues. V gave up 2 bases and J gave up 5 bases, with 15 bases separating them. The CDR3 DNA sequence: TGCGCCAGCAGCCAATCTAACGACGGACACAATGAAAAACTGTTTTTT. Amino acids: CASSQSNDGHNEKLFF.

The genes are TRBV4-2 and TRBJ2-1; D is possibly TRBD1 (5 bases). Trimming left V 1 base short and J 3 bases short, with 13 bases between. Germline assignment: CDR1 LGHNA and CDR2 YNFKEQ. CDR3 size: 16 residues. CDR3 residues: CASSQGYRQGYNEQFF. For the CDR3, the DNA is TGTGCCAGCAGCCAAGGATATAGGCAGGGCTACAATGAGCAGTTCTTC.

This clone showed up just a few times. The chain uses TRBV6-5 and TRBJ1-1; 8 bases line up with TRBD1. The V gene's germline CDR1 is MNHEY and CDR2 SVGAGI. V gave up 6 bases and J gave up 4 bases; unmatched junction bases: 4. The CDR3 totals 13 residues. CDR3 sequence reads: CASSYRGGTEAFF. In nucleotides, the CDR3 is TGTGCCAGCAGCTACAGGGGGGGCACTGAAGCTTTCTTT.

This clone was observed a few times. This rearrangement joins TRBV5-1 to TRBJ1-4; unclear D gene. V was pared by 7 bases and J by 5 bases, with 9 bases between. Germline V gene data show CDR1 as SGHRS and CDR2 as YFSETQ. The CDR3 consists of 12 residues. This chain's CDR3 is CASREGNEKLFF. For the CDR3, the DNA is TGCGCCAGCCGGGAAGGAAATGAAAAACTGTTTTTT. Variable domain in full (rest from reference TRBV5-1 and TRBJ1-4): KAGVTQTPRYLIKTRGQQVTLSCSPISGHRSVSWYQQTPGQGLQFLFEYFSETQRNKGNFPGRFSGRQFSNSRSEMNVSTLELGDSALYLCASREGNEKLFFGSGTQLSVL.

The genes are TRBV27 and TRBJ2-1; D possibly corresponds to TRBD2 (5 bases). The CDR3 contains 13 residues. From germline, CDR1 is MNHEY and CDR2 SMNVEV (reference sequence). The V gene lost 8 bases and the J gene lost 7 bases, with 15 bases spanning the gap. The DNA for the CDR3 is TGTGCCAGCGGCTCTCATGGGGAGAATGAGCAGTTCTTC. It translates to CASGSHGENEQFF.

This clone was detected only a few times. CDR3 DNA: TGTGCCAGCAGCCCCCCAGGAGGCGCCACTGAAGCTTTCTTT. This sequence encodes CASSPPGGATEAFF. The gene calls are TRBV7-2 and TRBJ1-1; unclear D gene. Germline V lookup: CDR1 SGHTA, CDR2 FQGNSA. V lost 5 bases and J lost 4, with 14 bases in between. There are 14 residues in the CDR3.

The V and J genes are TRBV4-1 and TRBJ2-7; 8 bases align to TRBD1. CDR1 MGHRA and CDR2 YSYEKL come from the germline V gene. The CDR3 contains 12 residues. The CDR3 spells CAKGDRRYEQYF. The CDR3, as DNA: TGCGCAAAGGGGGACAGGCGCTACGAGCAGTACTTC.

The V gene is TRBV27, the J gene TRBJ2-2, with D hard to call. The CDR3 runs to 13 residues. V was trimmed by 2 bases and J by 1 base, leaving 2 bases between them. Germline-derived CDR1 and CDR2 are MNHEY and SMNVEV (reference sequence). Here the CDR3 reads CASSLRNTGELFF. The CDR3 nucleotides read TGTGCCAGCAGTTTACGGAACACCGGGGAGCTGTTTTTT.

The chain links TRBV7-9 to TRBJ2-1; TRBD2 matches 8 bases. Germline values: CDR1 SEHNR, CDR2 FQNEAQ (reference sequence). The CDR3 covers 16 residues. The V gene end was trimmed by 5 bases and the J gene end by 0 bases; junction bases not matched to a gene: 6. The CDR3 loop is CASSMIAGSSYNEQFF. In DNA, the CDR3 is TGTGCCAGCAGCATGATAGCGGGAAGCTCCTACAATGAGCAGTTCTTC.

The chain uses TRBV6-1 and TRBJ1-1, with D perhaps matching TRBD1 (5 bases). This CDR3 comprises 15 residues. Germline V lookup: CDR1 MNHNS, CDR2 SASEGT. Trimming removed 10 bases from V and 0 bases from J, with 18 bases in between. CDR3 sequence (DNA): TGTGCCAACAGCACGGGGGTTGGGGTGAACACTGAAGCTTTCTTT. Encoded protein: CANSTGVGVNTEAFF.

The chain is built from TRBV28 and TRBJ2-5; D perhaps matches TRBD1 (5 bases). The V gene's germline CDR1 is MDHEN and CDR2 SYDVKM. This CDR3 contains 15 residues. Trimming stripped 7 bases from V and 0 bases from J, with 15 bases between. The DNA for the CDR3 is TGTGCCAGCACCAAGGACACAACCTACCAAGAGACCCAGTACTTC. This translates into CASTKDTTYQETQYF.